This section outlines one TCR beta chain sequence together with its context. This clone was picked up a small number of times. The antigen this receptor binds is unknown. No base qualities exist here, and no much larger clone lies one base off it. In light of the paper, this sample's time point label describes: baseline before oral tofacitinib. From alopecia areata patients, peripheral blood was collected along with lesional scalp punch biopsies. PBMCs were isolated by density centrifugation and stained for CD3, CD4 and CD8, after which CD4+ and CD8+ T cells were sorted on a FACSAria. These data are taken from a study of CD8+ T cells in alopecia areata (dated by TCRdb to the late 2010s). Background on the whole study: The treated patients, all with moderate-to-severe alopecia areata, were enrolled in an open-label pilot trial of oral tofacitinib given at 5 to 10 mg twice daily. Tofacitinib-treated patients had biopsies at baseline and at 4 and 24 weeks of treatment, with a later scalp biopsy in several patients. Tofacitinib was administered for 6 to 18 months, and 6 months of follow-up off drug were then conducted to assess delayed response and recurrence. Amplification of TCRbeta CDR3 regions was done by immunoSEQ multiplex PCR using 35 Vbeta forward primers and 13 Jbeta reverse primers. On the human side, TCRbeta sequencing was run on scalp tissue and on sorted CD4+ and CD8+ peripheral blood T cells from healthy controls and from alopecia areata patients with either patchy or totalis/universalis disease. High-throughput TCRbeta sequencing was used to examine T cell clonal expansion in alopecia areata in both the C3H/HeJ mouse model and human patients. Clonality in the scalp was compared among normal scalp (n=4), patchy alopecia areata scalp (n=8), and alopecia totalis/universalis scalp (n=8). The RNA source kit depended on sample type: the PAXgene miRNA kit for fixed scalp, the miRNeasy kit for PBMCs, and the RNeasy kit for mouse skin.

Between the V and J ends, shortened by 6 bases and 1 base respectively, the junction contains 15 bases. Per the germline V gene (reference sequence), MNHEY is the CDR1 and SMNVEV is the CDR2. The CDR3 runs 15 residues from the cysteine to the phenylalanine. Of the read, only the CDR3 DNA is kept; its 45 bases are in frame from base 1. Results and caveats for the whole study, not just this receptor: Resident alphabeta T cells in normal human skin are also sequenced, complicating scalp TCR repertoire analysis, unlike mouse skin dominated by gammadelta T cells. Compared with mice, TCR sequences shared between patients were less clear, possibly partly because of HLA diversity across the patient population. Higher clonality and more expanded CD8+ clones were observed in lesional scalp than in normal scalp, particularly in alopecia totalis/universalis, a finding suggestive of antigenic drive.

The library was generated by the immunoSEQ multiplex PCR assay. RNA was extracted from all samples and reverse transcribed into cDNA, which served as template for TCR sequencing. First-strand cDNA was synthesized using SuperScript III with a 2:1 mix of oligo-dT and random hexamers. A synthetic immune receptor repertoire was used to assess amplification bias, and residual bias was removed computationally. The study's processing was this. Raw reads were preprocessed to remove errors, and CDR3 was defined according to IMGT conventions as the region from the conserved cysteine to phenylalanine. Clonality was calculated as 1 minus Shannon entropy normalized by log2 of the number of productive unique TCRs. CD4 or CD8 identity of scalp clones was inferred by cross-referencing scalp TCRbeta sequences with sorted blood CD4 and CD8 repertoires. TCRdb mirrors the immuneACCESS table, restricted to in-frame sequences. Some clones are absent from its copies; in checked studies, under half trace to an unresolved V gene, and the reason for the others is unknown. The V and J calls and clone size come from that table; D and trimming were worked out from the DNA. The sample table contains 130,000 to 150,000 clones; only one count was recorded for about half of them. Approximately 1% of the sample comes from the top ten.

This TCR was sampled from a human donor with alopecia areata. The chain is encoded by TRBV27 joined to TRBJ1-1; the D gene is unclear. The sample in question was CD4+ T cells sorted from blood, obtained at week 0. The bases are TGTGCCAGCAGGCTAAGATTTGACACGAACACTGAAGCTTTCTTT. This is translated as CASRLRFDTNTEAFF.